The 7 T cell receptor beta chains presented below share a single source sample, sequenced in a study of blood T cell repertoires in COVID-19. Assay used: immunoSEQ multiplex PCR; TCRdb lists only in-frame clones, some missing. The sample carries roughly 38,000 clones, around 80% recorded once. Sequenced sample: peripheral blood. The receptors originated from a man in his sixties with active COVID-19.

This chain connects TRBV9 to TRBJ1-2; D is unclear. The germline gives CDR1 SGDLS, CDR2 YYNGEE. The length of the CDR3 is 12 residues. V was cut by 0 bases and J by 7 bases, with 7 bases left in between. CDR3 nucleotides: TGTGCCAGCAGCGTAGTGGAGGGTGGCTACACCTTC. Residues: CASSVVEGGYTF.

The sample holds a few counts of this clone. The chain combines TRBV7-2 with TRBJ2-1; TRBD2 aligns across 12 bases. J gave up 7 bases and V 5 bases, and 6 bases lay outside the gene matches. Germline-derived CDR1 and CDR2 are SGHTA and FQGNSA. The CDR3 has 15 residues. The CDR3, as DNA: TGTGCCAGCAGCGAGACTAGCGGGAGTAGTAATGAGCAGTTCTTC. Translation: CASSETSGSSNEQFF.

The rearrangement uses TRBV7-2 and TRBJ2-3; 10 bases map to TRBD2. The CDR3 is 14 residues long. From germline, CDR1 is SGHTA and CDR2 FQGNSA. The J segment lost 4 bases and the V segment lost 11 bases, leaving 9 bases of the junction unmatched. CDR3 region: CALSQAGGPDTQYF. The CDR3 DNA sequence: TGTGCCCTGAGCCAAGCGGGAGGGCCAGATACGCAGTATTTT. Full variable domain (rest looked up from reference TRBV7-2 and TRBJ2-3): GAGVSQSPSNKVTEKGKDVELRCDPISGHTALYWYRQSLGQGLEFLIYFQGNSAPDKSGLPSDRFSAERTGGSVSTLTIQRTQQEDSAVYLCALSQAGGPDTQYFGPGTRLTVL.

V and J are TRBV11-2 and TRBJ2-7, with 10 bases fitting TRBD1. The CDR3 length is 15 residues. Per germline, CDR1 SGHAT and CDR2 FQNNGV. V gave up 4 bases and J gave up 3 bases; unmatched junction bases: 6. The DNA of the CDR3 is TGTGCCAGCAGCTCCACCCGGGACAGGGGCTACGAGCAGTACTTC. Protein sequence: CASSSTRDRGYEQYF.

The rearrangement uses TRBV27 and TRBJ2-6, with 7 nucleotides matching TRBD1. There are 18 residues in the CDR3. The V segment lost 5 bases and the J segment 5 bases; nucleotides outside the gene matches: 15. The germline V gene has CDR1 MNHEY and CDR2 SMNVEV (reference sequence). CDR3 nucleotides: TGTGCCAGCAGTCCCCGGGACAGCTTGTGGTTGAGGGCCAACGTCCTGACTTTC. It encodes CASSPRDSLWLRANVLTF.

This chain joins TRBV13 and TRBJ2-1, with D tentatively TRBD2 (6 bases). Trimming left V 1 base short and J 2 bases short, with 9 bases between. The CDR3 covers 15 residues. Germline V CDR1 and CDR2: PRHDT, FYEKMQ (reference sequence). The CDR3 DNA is TGTGCCAGCAGCTTAGCTCTAGCGCCCTACAATGAGCAGTTCTTC. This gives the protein CASSLALAPYNEQFF.

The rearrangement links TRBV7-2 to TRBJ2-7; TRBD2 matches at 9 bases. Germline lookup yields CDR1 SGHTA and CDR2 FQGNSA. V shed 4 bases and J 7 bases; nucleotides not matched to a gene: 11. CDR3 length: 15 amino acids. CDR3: CASSSVGGGAGEQYF. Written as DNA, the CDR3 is TGTGCCAGCAGCTCCGTAGGCGGGGGGGCGGGAGAGCAGTACTTC.